One and the same sample provided the 26 T cell receptor beta chains below, sequenced in a study of T cell repertoires in cytomegalovirus infection (dated by TCRdb to about 2019). Sequencing relied on an Illumina HiSeq 1500. The raw public data were reprocessed by TCRdb itself: fastp quality trimming at Q25, MiXCR clonotype calling, in-frame beta chains only. Here each entry gathers all rows of one CDR3 protein and keeps the most common genes and DNA. In all, the sample holds about 210,000 distinct CDR3 sequences, and roughly 6.5% of those were seen once. The ten top clones hold 6.5% of the sample. The material sequenced was PBMCs. The receptors derive from a human donor in good health (CMV status not recorded). Some clones in this sample may be carry-over from other donors' samples.

The table lists this clonotype with many counts. The chain is built from TRBV5-1 and TRBJ2-7, with D perhaps TRBD1 (6 bases). Trimming cost V 0 bases and J 0 bases, with 10 bases left between them. Germline CDR1 reads SGHRS; CDR2 reads YFSETQ. CDR3 size: 15 residues. The CDR3 DNA sequence: TGCGCCAGCAGCTTGGAAACAGGGAGCTCCTACGAGCAGTACTTC. It encodes CASSLETGSSYEQYF.

There are many counts of this clonotype. V and J are TRBV7-9 and TRBJ1-1, with D possibly being TRBD1 (6 bases). The CDR3 is 14 amino acids. The germline gives CDR1 SEHNR, CDR2 FQNEAQ (reference sequence). Trimming took 3 bases from V and 2 from J, leaving 10 bases between them. CDR3 sequence (DNA): TGTGCCAGCAGCTTGCTAGGGGGTAACACTGAAGCTTTCTTT. Amino acids: CASSLLGGNTEAFF.

This clonotype was observed a few times. This rearrangement joins TRBV19 to TRBJ2-5, with 9 bases identical to TRBD1. The CDR3 length is 15 residues. The trim removed 3 bases at V and 1 base at J, leaving 3 bases unmatched. Germline V gene lookup returns CDR1 LNHDA and CDR2 SQIVND (reference sequence). This CDR3 reads CASSIDRGSQETQYF. CDR3 coding DNA: TGTGCCAGTAGTATTGACAGGGGGAGCCAAGAGACCCAGTACTTC.

This clonotype was recorded many times. The chain employs TRBV2 and TRBJ2-6; D gene uncertain. V shed 6 bases and J shed 0 bases, with 9 bases lying between them. In germline, CDR1 is SNHLY, CDR2 FYNNEI. This CDR3 has 15 amino acids. The CDR3 coding sequence is TGTGCCAGCAGCCCGTTTCCCTCTGGGGCCAACGTCCTGACTTTC. Translated: CASSPFPSGANVLTF. Filled out from reference TRBV2 and TRBJ2-6, the complete variable domain reads EPEVTQTPSHQVTQMGQEVILRCVPISNHLYFYWYRQILGQKVEFLVSFYNNEISEKSEIFDDQFSVERPDGSNFTLKIRSTKLEDSAMYFCASSPFPSGANVLTFGAGSRLTVL.

There are many counts of this clonotype. The chain combines TRBV24-1 with TRBJ1-2, with 7 bases aligning to TRBD1. Losses at the gene ends were 7 bases for V and 8 bases for J; bases not matched to a gene: 6. Germline CDR1 and CDR2: KGHDR and SFDVKD. The CDR3 runs 12 residues. The CDR3 region is CATSEGQRGYTF. CDR3 bases: TGTGCCACCAGCGAGGGACAGCGCGGCTACACCTTC.

Ten or more counts support this clonotype. The J gene is TRBJ2-5, the V gene TRBV20-1, with D hard to call. V lost 5 bases and J 5 bases, leaving 12 bases between the germline ends. Germline V CDR1 and CDR2: DFQATT, SNEGSKA (reference sequence). There are 12 residues in the CDR3. CDR3 sequence (DNA): TGCAGTGCTCGCATCCGCCGGGAGACCCAGTACTTC. Translation gives CSARIRRETQYF.

This clonotype was observed at least ten times. The V call is TRBV7-2, the J call TRBJ1-1; no definite D call. The V end was cut by 5 bases, the J end by 5 bases, with 12 bases between. The CDR3 has 13 amino acids. The V gene's germline CDR1 is SGHTA and CDR2 FQGNSA. CDR3 residues: CASSVTIGTEAFF. In nucleotides, the CDR3 is TGTGCCAGCAGCGTCACAATAGGAACTGAAGCTTTCTTT.

This clonotype has ten or more counts. The gene calls are TRBV28 and TRBJ2-1, with 12 bases lining up with TRBD2. The CDR3 contains 17 residues. The V and J ends lost 6 bases and 2 bases, in that order; junction bases with no gene match: 8. Germline-derived CDR1 and CDR2 are MDHEN and SYDVKM. For the CDR3, the DNA is TGTGCCAGCAGCGTCACTAGCGGGAGGACCCCCTACAATGAGCAGTTCTTC. It yields the protein CASSVTSGRTPYNEQFF.

Many counts were recorded for this clonotype. The CDR3 loop is CASGLGQGTDTQYF. DNA for the CDR3: TGTGCTAGTGGTTTGGGACAGGGCACAGATACGCAGTATTTT. This chain uses TRBV12-5 with TRBJ2-3; D may be TRBD1 (6 bases). Germline CDR1 and CDR2: LGHNT and FRNRAP. The CDR3 totals 14 residues. Trimming removed 1 base at V and 1 base at J, with 6 bases between.

This clonotype has a count of ten or more. This sequence joins TRBV28 and TRBJ2-2; D uncertain. CDR3 length: 10 residues. CDR1 MDHEN and CDR2 SYDVKM come from the germline V gene. V gave up 6 bases and J gave up 4 bases, with 0 bases separating them. The CDR3 nucleotides read TGTGCCAGCAGCACCGGGGAGCTGTTTTTT. It translates to CASSTGELFF.

The table lists this clonotype with many counts. The chain carries TRBV13 and TRBJ2-7; no definite D call. Trimming took off 5 bases at V and 6 bases at J, with 11 bases between the two ends. Germline values: CDR1 PRHDT, CDR2 FYEKMQ (reference sequence). This CDR3 has 12 residues. Here the CDR3 reads CASSLIRSEQYF. The CDR3 bases are TGTGCCAGCAGCCTGATTCGAAGCGAGCAGTACTTC.

This clonotype was seen a few times. V usage is TRBV4-1 and J usage is TRBJ1-2; D not certain. V was clipped by 3 bases and J by 3 bases, with 8 bases between them. Per germline, CDR1 MGHRA and CDR2 YSYEKL. The CDR3 runs 13 residues. The CDR3 coding sequence is TGCGCCAGCAGCCACCGCTCGGACTATGGCTACACCTTC. It is translated as CASSHRSDYGYTF.

This clonotype was picked up many times. This chain connects TRBV29-1 to TRBJ2-5; TRBD1 matches 7 bases. V trimming: 4 bases; J trimming: 3 bases; junction bases outside the gene matches: 5. CDR3 length equals 13 residues. Per the germline V gene, CDR1 is SQVTM and CDR2 is ANQGSEA. The CDR3 is CSVGAQGKETQYF. In nucleotides, the CDR3 is TGCAGCGTTGGTGCACAGGGGAAAGAGACCCAGTACTTC.

This clonotype has ten or more counts. The V call is TRBV28, the J call TRBJ1-1; D not certain. This CDR3 is built from 13 residues. Germline V lookup: CDR1 MDHEN, CDR2 SYDVKM. With 6 bases removed from V and 2 bases from J, the gap between germline ends came to 10 bases. CDR3 nucleotide sequence: TGTGCCAGCAGCCAAAATCCCAACACTGAAGCTTTCTTT. Its translation is CASSQNPNTEAFF.

This clonotype was seen at least ten times. The chain uses TRBV19 and TRBJ2-2, with TRBD2 as a possible D gene (6 bases). Germline CDR1 reads LNHDA; CDR2 reads SQIVND (reference sequence). V was trimmed by 5 bases and J by 13 bases, leaving 20 bases between them. This CDR3 has 14 residues. The CDR3 region is CASSPSGLPKALFF. In DNA, the CDR3 is TGTGCCAGTAGTCCCTCGGGACTGCCGAAAGCGCTGTTTTTT.

This clonotype occurred a few times. The V call is TRBV2, the J call TRBJ2-7, with D hard to call. The CDR3 is 11 residues long. CDR1 and CDR2 from the germline V gene are SNHLY and FYNNEI. The V end lost 3 bases, the J end lost 4 bases, and 4 bases lay between the germline ends. The CDR3 DNA reads TGTGCCAGCAGTGAGGAGTACGAGCAGTACTTC. This translates into CASSEEYEQYF.

This sequence joins TRBV5-1 and TRBJ1-1, with D maybe TRBD1 (5 bases). The germline V and J ends were trimmed by 2 bases and 0 bases, with 8 bases remaining between them. Germline values: CDR1 SGHRS, CDR2 YFSETQ. This CDR3 comprises 14 residues. The CDR3 nucleotides are TGCGCCAGCAGCTTCGCGGACATGAACACTGAAGCTTTCTTT. Translated: CASSFADMNTEAFF. Complete variable domain (other parts from reference TRBV5-1 and TRBJ1-1): KAGVTQTPRYLIKTRGQQVTLSCSPISGHRSVSWYQQTPGQGLQFLFEYFSETQRNKGNFPGRFSGRQFSNSRSEMNVSTLELGDSALYLCASSFADMNTEAFFGQGTRLTVV.

The gene calls are TRBV10-3 and TRBJ1-5; the D gene is possibly TRBD1 (5 bases). The CDR3 contains 11 residues. CDR1 is ENHRY, CDR2 SYGVKD, per germline. V lost 7 bases to trimming and J lost 6 bases, with 7 bases between them. The CDR3 coding sequence is TGTGCCATCATAAGGGGTCAGCCCCAGCATTTT. Its translation is CAIIRGQPQHF.

In its sample, this clonotype was seen many times. The V and J genes are TRBV28 and TRBJ2-5; D unclear. The CDR3 consists of 14 residues. Trimming took off 3 bases at V and 1 base at J, with 9 bases between the two ends. Per germline, CDR1 MDHEN and CDR2 SYDVKM. DNA of the CDR3: TGTGCCAGCAGTTTGAGGTTCAGCCAAGAGACCCAGTACTTC. Translated, it gives CASSLRFSQETQYF.

In its sample, this clonotype was seen many times. The chain has TRBV7-2 and TRBJ1-4; D is ambiguous. This CDR3 region has 15 residues. Germline V gives CDR1 SGHTA, CDR2 FQGNSA. V dropped 6 bases and J dropped 4 bases, with 15 bases sitting between them. The CDR3 DNA reads TGTGCCAGCAGTTTCCTTTTTGGAAATAATGAAAAACTGTTTTTT. Protein product: CASSFLFGNNEKLFF.

At least ten counts were recorded for this clonotype. This chain joins TRBV7-2 and TRBJ2-5, with 8 bases fitting TRBD1. With 5 bases clipped from V and 5 bases from J, the junction kept 10 bases outside the gene matches. This CDR3 is built from 15 residues. CDR1 and CDR2 from the germline V gene are SGHTA and FQGNSA. The DNA for the CDR3 is TGTGCCAGCAGCACCCGGAGGACAGGGTCGGAGACCCAGTACTTC. The encoded protein is CASSTRRTGSETQYF.

This clonotype came up many times. The V and J genes are TRBV20-1 and TRBJ1-5; 7 bases agree with TRBD1. The ends lost 6 bases at V and 1 base at J; junction bases unmatched: 18. The CDR3 has 18 amino acids. The germline CDR1 and CDR2 sequences are DFQATT and SNEGSKA (reference sequence). CDR3 residues: CSAEMGTTGDWSNQPQHF. DNA of the CDR3: TGCAGTGCCGAGATGGGGACAACAGGGGATTGGAGCAATCAGCCCCAGCATTTT.

This clonotype was observed at least ten times. This chain uses TRBV6-2 or TRBV6-3 with TRBJ1-5, with TRBD1 identical over 10 bases. Trimming cost V 0 bases and J 5 bases; bases outside gene matches: 4. The CDR3 extends over 16 amino acids. Germline-derived CDR1 and CDR2 are MNHEY and SVGEGT. CDR3 amino acids: CASSYSGDRGYQPQHF. DNA for the CDR3: TGTGCCAGCAGTTACTCGGGGGACAGGGGCTATCAGCCCCAGCATTTT.

This clonotype was recorded at least ten times. The genes are TRBV5-1 and TRBJ2-2; D may be TRBD1 (7 bases). The V gene's germline CDR1 is SGHRS and CDR2 YFSETQ. CDR3 length: 20 amino acids. Trimming removed 1 base at V and 4 bases at J, with 26 bases between. The CDR3 is CASSLRGAGTETVSTGELFF. DNA for the CDR3: TGCGCCAGCAGCTTGAGGGGGGCAGGGACAGAAACCGTGTCCACCGGGGAGCTGTTTTTT. The variable domain in full, completed from reference TRBV5-1 and TRBJ2-2, reads KAGVTQTPRYLIKTRGQQVTLSCSPISGHRSVSWYQQTPGQGLQFLFEYFSETQRNKGNFPGRFSGRQFSNSRSEMNVSTLELGDSALYLCASSLRGAGTETVSTGELFFGEGSRLTVL.

This clonotype was detected ten times or more. The rearrangement links TRBV5-1 to TRBJ2-3; D perhaps matches TRBD2 (7 bases). Trimming removed 7 bases at V and 4 bases at J, with 13 bases between. The CDR3 loop spans 13 amino acids. Germline loops: CDR1 SGHRS, CDR2 YFSETQ. DNA for the CDR3: TGCGCCAGCGGCAGGGGAGGGCCAGATACGCAGTATTTT. This codes for CASGRGGPDTQYF.

This clonotype was recorded at least ten times. The chain uses TRBV18 and TRBJ2-2; no clear D. CDR1 is KGHSH, CDR2 LQKENI, per germline. Trimming cost V 4 bases and J 2 bases, with 14 bases left between them. There are 16 residues in the CDR3. The CDR3 region has the DNA TGTGCCAGCTCACTTTCCGGCCAAGTTAACACCGGGGAGCTGTTTTTT. Its protein is CASSLSGQVNTGELFF.